This TCR beta chain was sequenced in a study of blood T cell repertoires in COVID-19. Study overall: Donors in the United States, Italy and Spain gave samples during acute or convalescent COVID-19.

Libraries were prepared by immunoSEQ multiplex PCR; TCRdb keeps only in-frame clonotypes and omits some of them. The sample includes 100,000 to 150,000 clones, 79% seen only once; the top ten take 37%. The CDR3 is made up of 15 amino acids. The trim removed 3 bases at V and 3 bases at J, leaving 4 bases unmatched. From germline, CDR1 is LNHDA and CDR2 SQIVND (reference sequence). Sequenced input: peripheral blood. The rearrangement links TRBV19 to TRBJ2-2; 7 bases are a match to TRBD1. This TCR came from a middle-aged man with active or convalescent COVID-19. Here the CDR3 reads CASSIWDRDTGELFF. CDR3 DNA sequence: TGTGCCAGTAGTATTTGGGACAGAGACACCGGGGAGCTGTTTTTT.